These T cell receptor beta chains were read from a single sample in a study of blood T cell repertoires in COVID-19. Sequencing was performed with immunoSEQ multiplex PCR; in TCRdb, only in-frame clones are kept and a portion is missing. The sample yields about 400,000 clones, 70% to 90% seen once. Sequencing used PBMCs or T cells enriched from blood (not recorded which). The source of these receptors is a woman between 40 and 55 years old with acute COVID-19. Each CDR3 is given with its conserved first and last residue. A D gene is named only where the DNA matches it firmly. The size entry is marked missing in some rows and otherwise reads once, few, many or a size class.

TRBV19	NA	TRBJ1-6	NA	CASSIFRGGVNSPLHF	TGTGCCAGTAGTATTTTCCGAGGGGGGGTGAATTCACCCCTCCACTTT
TRBV19	NA	TRBJ2-1	NA	CASSIGQGGGNEQFF	TGTGCCAGTAGTATCGGGCAGGGAGGCGGCAATGAGCAGTTCTTC
TRBV24-1	once	TRBJ1-2	NA	CATSYSGDPNYGYTF	TGTGCCACCAGTTACTCAGGGGACCCTAACTATGGCTACACCTTC
TRBV18	NA	TRBJ2-1	NA	CASSPSGGFNEQFF	TGTGCCAGCTCACCTTCGGGGGGCTTCAATGAGCAGTTCTTC
TRBV6-1	NA	TRBJ1-2	NA	CASSEGDGTHGYTF	TGTGCCAGCAGTGAAGGCGACGGGACTCATGGCTACACCTTC
TRBV4-1	NA	TRBJ2-1	TRBD2	CASSQVASGSSYNEQFF	TGCGCCAGCAGCCAAGTGGCTAGCGGTAGCTCCTACAATGAGCAGTTCTTC
TRBV4-1	NA	TRBJ2-3	NA	CASSQAIAATDTQYF	TGCGCCAGCAGCCAAGCAATAGCGGCCACAGATACGCAGTATTTT
TRBV19	NA	TRBJ1-2	TRBD1	CASSGDRTNYGYTF	TGTGCCAGTAGTGGGGACAGAACTAACTATGGCTACACCTTC
TRBV10-3	NA	TRBJ1-2	NA	CAIRSDSPIYGYTF	TGTGCCATCAGATCAGACAGTCCCATCTATGGCTACACCTTC
TRBV5-1	many	TRBJ1-4	TRBD1	CASGRGTNEKLFF	TGCGCCAGCGGCAGGGGGACGAATGAAAAACTGTTTTTT
TRBV19	NA	TRBJ2-1	NA	CASSTSSLNEQFF	TGTGCCAGTAGTACGTCTAGCTTGAATGAGCAGTTCTTC
TRBV6-1	NA	TRBJ2-2	NA	CASSDRRTRTAITGELFF	TGTGCCAGCAGTGATCGCCGCACTAGGACCGCTATCACCGGGGAGCTGTTTTTT
TRBV14	NA	TRBJ1-1	NA	CASSLLMDTEAFF	TGTGCCAGCAGCCTACTAATGGACACTGAAGCTTTCTTT
TRBV9	once	TRBJ2-4	NA	CASSVSDFSNIQYF	TGTGCCAGCAGCGTATCAGACTTCTCAAACATTCAGTACTTC
TRBV4-1	NA	TRBJ2-7	NA	CASSQDELDPSYEQYF	TGCGCCAGCAGCCAAGATGAACTAGACCCTTCCTACGAGCAGTACTTC
TRBV11-2	NA	TRBJ2-1	TRBD2	CASSLVSGGRYNEQFF	TGTGCCAGCAGCTTAGTTAGCGGGGGACGATACAATGAGCAGTTCTTC
TRBV7-9	NA	TRBJ1-3	NA	CASSFTGYSGNTIYF	TGTGCCAGCAGCTTCACAGGTTACTCTGGAAACACCATATATTTT
TRBV5-5	NA	TRBJ2-5	NA	CASSTTAYQETQYF	TGTGCCAGCAGCACGACTGCTTACCAAGAGACCCAGTACTTC
TRBV6-5	NA	TRBJ1-1	TRBD1	CASRVGTGQAFF	TGTGCCAGCAGAGTCGGGACAGGTCAAGCTTTCTTT
TRBV4-2	NA	TRBJ2-1	NA	CASSQPNNEQFF	TGTGCCAGCAGCCAACCCAACAATGAGCAGTTCTTC
TRBV29-1	once	TRBJ2-6	NA	CSVGRSGANVLTF	TGCAGCGTTGGGAGGTCTGGGGCCAACGTCCTGACTTTC
TRBV6-5	NA	TRBJ1-1	TRBD1	CATIIQGDTEAFF	TGTGCCACCATTATACAGGGGGACACTGAAGCTTTCTTT
TRBV30	once	TRBJ2-5	NA	CAWNSGLGTQYF	TGTGCCTGGAATAGCGGTTTGGGGACCCAGTACTTC
TRBV19	NA	TRBJ1-1	NA	CASSMTGVTEAFF	TGTGCCAGTAGTATGACAGGTGTCACTGAAGCTTTCTTT
TRBV2	NA	TRBJ2-4	TRBD1	CASSEFRDRGANIQYF	TGTGCCAGCAGTGAATTCCGGGACAGGGGGGCGAACATTCAGTACTTC
TRBV9	NA	TRBJ1-2	NA	CASSVVGDYGYTF	TGTGCCAGCAGCGTAGTAGGGGATTATGGCTACACCTTC
TRBV4-1	NA	TRBJ2-3	TRBD2	CASSQDGLAGIASTDTQYF	TGCGCCAGCAGCCAAGACGGCCTAGCGGGTATAGCTAGCACAGATACGCAGTATTTT
TRBV6-5	NA	TRBJ2-7	NA	CASSQAGDSYEQYF	TGTGCCAGCAGTCAGGCCGGGGACTCCTACGAGCAGTACTTC
TRBV24-1	once	TRBJ2-7	TRBD1	CATSEGTAYEQYF	TGTGCCACCAGTGAGGGGACAGCCTACGAGCAGTACTTC
TRBV5-6	NA	TRBJ2-4	NA	CASSLGYSGSAKNIQYF	TGTGCCAGCAGCTTGGGTTATTCGGGGAGCGCCAAAAACATTCAGTACTTC
TRBV18	few	TRBJ2-7	TRBD1	CASSTNDRGGYEQYF	TGTGCCAGCTCAACCAATGACAGGGGAGGCTACGAGCAGTACTTC
TRBV6-2/TRBV6-3	once	TRBJ1-5	TRBD1	CASSYFGTGVDQPQHF	TGTGCCAGCAGTTACTTCGGGACAGGGGTCGATCAGCCCCAGCATTTT
TRBV5-1	NA	TRBJ2-7	TRBD2	CASSVYPTGTSGGALEQYF	TGCGCCAGCAGCGTATATCCAACCGGGACTAGCGGGGGGGCTCTCGAGCAGTACTTC
TRBV3-1/TRBV3-2	NA	TRBJ2-1	TRBD2	CASSYSGAAYNEQFF	TGTGCCAGCAGCTATAGCGGGGCGGCCTACAATGAGCAGTTCTTC
TRBV10-2	NA	TRBJ2-4	NA	CASSEKGGTGRENIQYF	TGCGCCAGCAGTGAGAAGGGTGGAACAGGTCGGGAAAACATTCAGTACTTC
TRBV6-5	NA	TRBJ2-7	NA	CASRGTGYEQYF	TGTGCCAGCCGGGGGACGGGCTACGAGCAGTACTTC
TRBV9	few	TRBJ2-2	TRBD2	CASSVVSGGRSGELFF	TGTGCCAGCAGCGTAGTGAGCGGGGGCAGATCCGGGGAGCTGTTTTTT
TRBV5-1	NA	TRBJ2-2	TRBD1	CASRPGTGNTGELFF	TGCGCCAGCAGACCCGGGACAGGAAACACCGGGGAGCTGTTTTTT
TRBV19	NA	TRBJ1-2	NA	CASTSIAGVGYTF	TGTGCCAGTACCTCAATAGCAGGGGTTGGCTACACCTTC
TRBV5-1	few	TRBJ1-2	NA	CASSRGDWAVYGYTF	TGCGCCAGCAGCCGGGGGGATTGGGCGGTCTATGGCTACACCTTC
TRBV5-4	NA	TRBJ1-4	NA	CASSLGGGTNEKLFF	TGTGCCAGCAGCTTGGGGGGGGGAACTAATGAAAAACTGTTTTTT
TRBV4-1	once	TRBJ2-1	TRBD2	CASSQARLAGAGNEQFF	TGCGCCAGCAGCCAGGCCCGACTAGCGGGGGCGGGGAATGAGCAGTTCTTC
TRBV9	once	TRBJ2-6	TRBD1	CASSGRIGLGQGASGANVLTF	TGTGCCAGCAGCGGGAGAATAGGATTGGGACAGGGGGCGTCTGGGGCCAACGTCCTGACTTTC
TRBV5-1	NA	TRBJ2-2	NA	CASSLAGLNTGELFF	TGCGCCAGCAGCTTGGCGGGACTGAACACCGGGGAGCTGTTTTTT
TRBV2	NA	TRBJ1-4	TRBD1	CASSEALRGHGEKLFF	TGTGCCAGCAGTGAAGCGCTTAGGGGGCACGGTGAAAAACTGTTTTTT
TRBV7-9	NA	TRBJ2-7	NA	CASSLSGDEQYF	TGTGCCAGCAGCTTATCGGGTGACGAGCAGTACTTC
TRBV4-1	NA	TRBJ2-7	TRBD1	CASSQVETGGCEQYF	TGCGCCAGCAGCCAAGTCGAGACAGGGGGATGCGAGCAGTACTTC